This TCR beta chain is drawn from a study of long-term antiretroviral therapy in people with HIV. At the survey level, the v3.0 immunoSEQ assay was run. For each individual sample, sequencing targeted roughly 40,000-50,000 T-cell genomes. This table comes from immunoSEQ multiplex PCR, and its TCRdb copy is limited to in-frame clones, with some not included. The sample records approximately 21,000 clones, 90% being singletons. V dropped 5 bases and J dropped 4 bases, with 14 bases sitting between them. This CDR3 comprises 15 residues. Per the germline V gene, CDR1 is MGHDK and CDR2 is SYGVNS. Every participant gave one or more pre-ART and two or more post-ART PBMC samples. People in the study who had HIV all got their treatment in the United States. Held in samples before DNA extraction were roughly 0.95-11 million cryopreserved PBMC.

The clonotype was recovered from a woman in her thirties with HIV. The starting material was unsorted PBMCs, obtained 4.4 years before starting antiretroviral therapy. The rearrangement links TRBV25-1 to TRBJ1-4; D might be TRBD1 (6 bases). The CDR3 DNA reads TGTGCCAGCAGTTCCCAGGGGTTTGTTAATGAAAAACTGTTTTTT. Its translation is CASSSQGFVNEKLFF.